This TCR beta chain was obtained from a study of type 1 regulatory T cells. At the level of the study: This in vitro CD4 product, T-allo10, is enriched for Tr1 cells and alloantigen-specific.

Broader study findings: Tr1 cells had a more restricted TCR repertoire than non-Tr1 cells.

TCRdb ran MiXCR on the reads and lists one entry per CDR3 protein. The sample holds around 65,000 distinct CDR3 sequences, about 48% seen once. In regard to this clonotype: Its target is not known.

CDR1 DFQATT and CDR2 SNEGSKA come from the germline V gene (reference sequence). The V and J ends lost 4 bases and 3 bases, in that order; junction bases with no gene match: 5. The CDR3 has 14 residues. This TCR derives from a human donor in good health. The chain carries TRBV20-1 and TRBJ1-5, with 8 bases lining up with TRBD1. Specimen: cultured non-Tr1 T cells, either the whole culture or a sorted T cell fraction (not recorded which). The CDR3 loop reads CSATDRDNNQPQHF. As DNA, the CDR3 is TGCAGTGCTACGGACAGGGACAACAATCAGCCCCAGCATTTT.